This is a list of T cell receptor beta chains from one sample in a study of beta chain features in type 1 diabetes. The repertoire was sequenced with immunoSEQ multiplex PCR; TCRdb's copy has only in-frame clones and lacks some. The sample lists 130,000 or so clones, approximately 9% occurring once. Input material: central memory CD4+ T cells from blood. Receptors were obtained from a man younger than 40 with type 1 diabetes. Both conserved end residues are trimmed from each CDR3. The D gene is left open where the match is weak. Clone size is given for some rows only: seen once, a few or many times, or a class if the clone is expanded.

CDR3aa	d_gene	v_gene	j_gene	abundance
ASSKATANNEQF	-	TRBV5-1	TRBJ2-1	-
ASSPGTGAGELF	TRBD1	TRBV5-1	TRBJ2-2	few
AISESGLETQY	-	TRBV6-1	TRBJ2-5	few
ASSFSPQGEYNEQF	-	TRBV5-1	TRBJ2-1	-
AIRDFGGGGASDTQY	TRBD2	TRBV10-3	TRBJ2-3	few
ASSYSGEFYNEQF	-	TRBV6-6	TRBJ2-1	-
ATSRAGTGGIYQPQH	TRBD1	TRBV15	TRBJ1-5	few
ASSATGDYGYT	TRBD1	TRBV6-5	TRBJ1-2	-
ASSPLREDRVGETQY	TRBD1	TRBV18	TRBJ2-5	-
ASSPPWGVNTEAF	-	TRBV18	TRBJ1-1	few
ASRLDVDSHRPNQPQH	-	TRBV19	TRBJ1-5	-
ASSETPRTGQETQY	TRBD1	TRBV2	TRBJ2-5	-
ALYTGTIY	-	TRBV30	TRBJ1-3	-
ASSLLGGSNSPLH	-	TRBV7-2	TRBJ1-6	-
ASSSQGTREAF	-	TRBV28	TRBJ1-1	-
ASSQEPDRGTNEKLF	TRBD1	TRBV4-2	TRBJ1-4	-
AWGQGETQY	TRBD1	TRBV30	TRBJ2-5	many
ASSRTSGTDTQY	TRBD2	TRBV10-2	TRBJ2-3	-
ASGKLGGASDEQF	TRBD2	TRBV9	TRBJ2-1	-
ASSIRGSNQPQH	-	TRBV19	TRBJ1-5	-
SGKITGFRGNEQF	-	TRBV29-1	TRBJ2-1	-
ASSETSGGGETQY	TRBD2	TRBV25-1	TRBJ2-5	few
ASSSWDRNYGYT	TRBD1	TRBV7-9	TRBJ1-2	few
ASSQKSGDGGYT	-	TRBV4-3	TRBJ1-2	few
SVEDLRYNEQF	-	TRBV29-1	TRBJ2-1	-
ASSITSGGYEQF	TRBD2	TRBV19	TRBJ2-1	few
ASSPRTGRVSYEQY	-	TRBV9	TRBJ2-7	few
ASSWEGTDTQY	-	TRBV27	TRBJ2-3	-
ASSVEEDRVVPGEYSNQPQH	TRBD1	TRBV9	TRBJ1-5	-
ASSVDRTQETQY	-	TRBV9	TRBJ2-5	few
ASSRKGRGRYEQY	-	TRBV5-6	TRBJ2-7	-
ASWTGDQPQH	TRBD1	TRBV28	TRBJ1-5	-
SVLIPGNEQF	-	TRBV29-1	TRBJ2-1	-
ASSPTGGFSTDTQY	TRBD1	TRBV4-3	TRBJ2-3	-
ASSRGLEREQY	-	TRBV5-4	TRBJ2-7	-
ASSLMVAGDNEQF	TRBD2	TRBV7-3	TRBJ2-1	-
SVADSVGNTEAF	-	TRBV29-1	TRBJ1-1	few
ASSPGDSINEQF	TRBD1	TRBV7-3	TRBJ2-1	many
ASSPPGLARGGDTQY	TRBD2	TRBV18	TRBJ2-3	few
SVADSYTEAF	-	TRBV29-1	TRBJ1-1	-
SAGRASSYNEQF	-	TRBV29-1	TRBJ2-1	-
ASSFQGDYGYT	TRBD1	TRBV5-1	TRBJ1-2	-
SVGTGGGQETQY	TRBD1	TRBV29-1	TRBJ2-5	-
ASSAQGGSQETQY	TRBD1	TRBV5-1	TRBJ2-5	-
ASSSFGTEETQY	-	TRBV7-9	TRBJ2-5	few
ASSLSGVGSLETQY	-	TRBV5-1	TRBJ2-5	few
ASSGGGKETQY	TRBD2	TRBV5-4	TRBJ2-5	-
ASSLHRALGTNEKLF	-	TRBV7-8	TRBJ1-4	few
ASTGQGSQPQH	TRBD1	TRBV6-1	TRBJ1-5	-
ASRLYGGGSWSTDTQY	TRBD2	TRBV5-1	TRBJ2-3	-
ASSYSYYDSYEQY	-	TRBV6-5	TRBJ2-7	few
ASSVHPREDTQY	-	TRBV9	TRBJ2-3	few